The next 18 T cell receptor beta chains were all read from a single sample in a study of tumor-infiltrating lymphocytes in primary liver carcinoma. The study extracted blood RNA from unsorted whole blood and also extracted germline DNA. The investigators made TCR beta cDNA from roughly 0.45 ug total RNA, using a constant-region primer. Each TCR beta library was derived from three nested multiplex PCR rounds that employed slightly modified ARM-PCR. TRBV1-TRBV30 forward primers paired with a C-beta reverse primer drove the first two PCR rounds, 10 cycles each. TCRdb used MiXCR to reprocess the multiplex PCR reads, holding one entry per CDR3 protein. The profile shows approximately 330,000 distinct CDR3 sequences, 65% of them singletons. Material for sequencing was peripheral blood. The receptor set was obtained from a man in his forties with primary liver carcinoma and hepatitis B virus infection.

With respect to this clonotype: The junction and the germline gene differ at one end; a read error may be behind it. This chain uses TRBV11-2 with TRBJ2-1; D remains unclear. The CDR3 totals 13 residues. Germline V gene data show CDR1 as SGHAT and CDR2 as FQNNGV. CDR3 residues: CVSSLSLYNEQLF. CDR3 nucleotide sequence: TGTGTCAGCAGCTTAAGCCTCTACAATGAGCAGTTATTC.

The chain links TRBV19 to TRBJ2-1; 10 bases are a match to TRBD2. The length of the CDR3 is 19 residues. Germline CDR1 is LNHDA and CDR2 is SQIVND (reference sequence). V was pared by 2 bases and J by 5 bases, with 15 bases of the junction left unmatched. CDR3 DNA: TGTGCCAGTAGTATAAAGGGACTAGCGCTAACCGCCTATAACAATGAGCAGTTCTTC. Translated: CASSIKGLALTAYNNEQFF.

As concerns this clonotype: Here the CDR3 omits its conserved ending phenylalanine or tryptophan, so a read error is the likely source. CDR3 protein: CASTPDRSTDTQYS. The CDR3 nucleotides read TGTGCCAGCACCCCTGACCGGAGCACAGATACGCAGTATTCT. The V gene is TRBV5-4, the J gene TRBJ2-3; no clear D gene. The germline V and J ends were trimmed by 6 bases and 0 bases, with 11 bases remaining between them. Per the germline V gene, CDR1 is SGHNT and CDR2 is YYREEE (reference sequence). The CDR3 has 14 residues.

Of note for this clonotype: At one of its ends the junction is not consistent with the germline gene, which may arise from a read error. The J gene is TRBJ2-1, the V gene TRBV6-2 or TRBV6-3; tentatively, D is TRBD1 (5 bases). This CDR3 has 16 amino acids. CDR1 is MNHEY and CDR2 is SVGEGT in the germline V gene. The CDR3 loop is CASSNDKDITYNEQFF. CDR3 in DNA: TGTGCCAGCAGTAACGACAAGGACATTACCTACAATGAGCAATTCTTC.

This rearrangement joins TRBV2 to TRBJ2-7; D is unclear. The CDR3 has 17 amino acids. The V end lost 5 bases, the J end lost 0 bases, and 20 bases lay between the germline ends. From germline, CDR1 is SNHLY and CDR2 FYNNEI. The CDR3 region is CASSSYSPARYSYEQYF. The CDR3 nucleotides read TGTGCCAGCAGTAGCTATTCCCCCGCGAGGTACTCCTACGAGCAGTACTTC.

This clonotype was detected only a few times. The junction does not match germline at one end; this may be a read error. The chain combines TRBV11-2 with TRBJ2-2; D assignment may be TRBD1 or TRBD2 (5 bases each). This CDR3 region has 14 residues. Germline assignment: CDR1 SGHAT and CDR2 FQNNGV. CDR3 in amino acids: CARSLEGSIVELFF. In nucleotides, the CDR3 is TGTGCCAGAAGCTTAGAGGGGAGTATCGTGGAGCTGTTTTTT.

The chain employs TRBV11-2 and TRBJ2-2; D unclear. The CDR3 is 13 amino acids. Germline values: CDR1 SGHAT, CDR2 FQNNGV. V lost 10 bases and J lost 3, with 12 bases in between. Written as DNA, the CDR3 is TGTGCCAATAGCTTTCTAGACACCGGGGAGCTGTTTTTT. Protein: CANSFLDTGELFF.

A note on this clonotype: A much more abundant neighbour one base away suggests this may be a read error. The chain uses TRBV4-1 and TRBJ1-6; TRBD1 is a possible D gene (5 bases). This CDR3 is built from 17 residues. Looked up from germline, CDR1 is MGHRA and CDR2 is YSYEKL. The CDR3 nucleotides read TGCACCAGCAGCCAAGCCCTTCCCGGGGGAGATAATTCACCCCTCCACTTT. Translation: CTSSQALPGGDNSPLHF.

Remarks on this clonotype: Without the conserved terminal phenylalanine or tryptophan, this CDR3 likely stems from a read error. V and J are TRBV11-2 and TRBJ2-3; D unresolved. The V gene's germline CDR1 is SGHAT and CDR2 FQNNGV. This CDR3 has 14 residues. Here the CDR3 DNA reads TGTGTCAGCAGCTTAGAACTTTACACCGATATGCAGTATTCT. Its protein is CVSSLELYTDMQYS.

This clonotype appeared a single time. A read error is possible here, since a much larger clone lies one base away. This chain connects TRBV4-3 to TRBJ2-1, with TRBD2 identical over 7 bases. The CDR3 consists of 15 residues. Trimming removed 2 bases from V and 4 bases from J; junction bases left unmatched: 5. Germline CDR1 LGHNA, CDR2 YSLEER. The DNA for the CDR3 is TGCGCCAGCAGCCAATGCGGGGACTATTACAATGAGCAGTTCTTC. Translation gives CASSQCGDYYNEQFF.

The chain combines TRBV5-6 with TRBJ2-1; the D gene is possibly TRBD1 (5 bases). CDR3 length: 16 residues. Looked up from germline, CDR1 is SGHDT and CDR2 is YYEEEE. Trimming left V 1 base short and J 6 bases short, with 17 bases between. CDR3 sequence (DNA): TGTGCCAGCAGCTTGAGGGCGGATGGGGCCTCCAATGAGCAGTTCTTC. Translated, it gives CASSLRADGASNEQFF.

The V and J genes are TRBV6-6 and TRBJ1-1; D unresolved. The germline gives CDR1 MNHNY, CDR2 SVGAGI (reference sequence). Trimming stripped 2 bases from V and 5 bases from J, with 15 bases between. CDR3 length: 15 amino acids. The CDR3 loop is CASSYLIAVGTEAFF. The CDR3, as DNA: TGTGCCAGCAGTTACCTTATCGCGGTGGGTACTGAAGCTTTCTTT.

This clonotype showed up just a few times. This chain uses TRBV5-1 with TRBJ1-5; no clear D. CDR3 size: 14 residues. Per germline, CDR1 SGHRS and CDR2 YFSETQ. The germline V and J ends were trimmed by 4 bases and 5 bases, with 13 bases remaining between them. The CDR3 DNA follows: TGCGCCAGCAGCCCCGGAGGGAAGGATCAGCCCCAGCATTTT. As protein: CASSPGGKDQPQHF.

Worth noting for this clonotype: A much larger clonotype is one base distant, so this may be a read error. This rearrangement joins TRBV12-5 to TRBJ2-1, with 9 bases identical to TRBD2. CDR1 and CDR2 from the germline V gene are LGHNT and FRNRAP. The CDR3 has 14 residues. V lost 6 bases, J lost 12 bases, and 12 bases stayed unmatched. Written as DNA, the CDR3 is TGTGCTAGTGGAAATACGGGACTAGCACTTGTGCAGTTCTTC. It encodes CASGNTGLALVQFF. Variable domain in full (rest from reference TRBV12-5 and TRBJ2-1): DARVTQTPRHKVTEMGQEVTMRCQPILGHNTVFWYRQTMMQGLELLAYFRNRAPLDDSGMPKDRFSAEMPDATLATLKIQPSEPRDSAVYFCASGNTGLALVQFFGPGTRLTVL.

The CDR3 protein is CASSKEPVMQAKLAGGPDRYEQYF. The CDR3 nucleotides read TGTGCCAGCAGCAAAGAGCCTGTGATGCAGGCAAAACTAGCGGGAGGCCCGGATAGGTACGAGCAGTACTTC. The chain combines TRBV21-1 with TRBJ2-7; the table's D call, TRBD2, has no DNA check behind it. TRBV21-1 is labeled a pseudogene. The CDR3 has 24 residues.

A note on this clonotype: It may be a read error: a sequence one base away is much more abundant. The chain is built from TRBV12-3 or TRBV12-4 and TRBJ2-7; D remains unclear. CDR3 length equals 15 residues. The V end was cut by 4 bases, the J end by 6 bases, with 19 bases between. The CDR3 is CASSSSAVGIGEQYF. DNA of the CDR3: TGTGCCAGCAGTTCAAGCGCAGTGGGTATCGGCGAGCAGTACTTC.

The chain links TRBV6-5 to TRBJ2-5, with D perhaps matching TRBD1 (5 bases). V was pared by 8 bases and J by 5 bases, with 15 bases between. Looked up from germline, CDR1 is MNHEY and CDR2 is SVGAGI. CDR3 length: 13 amino acids. CDR3 bases: TGTGCCAGCCAGAAAACAGGTCCGGAGACCCAGTACTTC. The encoded protein is CASQKTGPETQYF.

In the case of this clonotype: A single base separates this from a much larger clone, so it may be a read error. The chain links TRBV12-3 or TRBV12-4 to TRBJ2-3, with D possibly TRBD2 on 6 matching bases. Trimming stripped 3 bases from V and 4 bases from J, with 14 bases between. This CDR3 contains 15 residues. CDR3 DNA sequence: TGTGCCAGCAGTTTTAGGGGCAGGGAGGCAGATACGCAGTATTTT. Protein: CASSFRGREADTQYF.